The 13 T cell receptor beta chains in this list originate from one sample, sequenced in a study of blood T cell repertoires in COVID-19. Generated by immunoSEQ multiplex PCR, the TCRdb table keeps only in-frame clones and is missing some. This table holds over 90,000 clones, around nine tenths found once. The sequencing input was peripheral blood. Source of these receptors: a man aged 45 to 65 with active COVID-19.

CDR3 in DNA: TGTGCCAGCAGTTCCAACAGTGGCTACACCTTC. This sequence encodes CASSSNSGYTF. The V call is TRBV6-5, the J call TRBJ1-2; no clear D. With 4 bases removed from V and 7 bases from J, the gap between germline ends came to 7 bases. This CDR3 spans 11 amino acids. The V gene's germline CDR1 is MNHEY and CDR2 SVGAGI.

This sequence joins TRBV5-1 and TRBJ2-3; weak D call: TRBD1 (5 bases). CDR3 length: 16 residues. Germline V CDR1 and CDR2: SGHRS, YFSETQ. V shed 0 bases and J shed 6 bases, with 17 bases lying between them. This CDR3 is CASSLARTPARDTQYF. The CDR3 DNA reads as TGCGCCAGCAGCTTGGCCAGGACACCTGCTAGGGATACGCAGTATTTT.

On this clone itself: The junction does not match germline at one end; this may be a read error. This CDR3 is CSAKKSIPGQGDITPCF. The CDR3, as DNA: TGCAGCGCAAAAAAAAGTATACCGGGACAGGGTGACATCACCCCTTGCTTC. J is TRBJ2-7 and V is TRBV29-1, with 9 bases aligning to TRBD1. The CDR3 sequence is 17 residues long. CDR1 is SQVTM, CDR2 ANQGSEA, per germline.

The genes are TRBV19 and TRBJ2-3; 8 bases match TRBD1. V lost 6 bases and J lost 6; bases outside the gene matches: 8. The germline gives CDR1 LNHDA, CDR2 SQIVND (reference sequence). The CDR3 is 14 residues long. As DNA, the CDR3 is TGTGCCAGTAGCCCGACAGGGGCCGGGGATACGCAGTATTTT. It is translated as CASSPTGAGDTQYF.

In its sample, this clone was seen a few times. This chain links TRBV5-1 with TRBJ1-2, with no clear D. The CDR3 contains 13 residues. Trimming took off 2 bases at V and 2 bases at J, with 7 bases between the two ends. Germline CDR1 reads SGHRS; CDR2 reads YFSETQ. The CDR3 reads CASSFQENYGYTF. CDR3 nucleotides: TGCGCCAGCAGCTTCCAGGAAAACTATGGCTACACCTTC.

This clone was observed a handful of times. This chain uses TRBV15 with TRBJ2-7; 9 bases are shared with TRBD1. This CDR3 is 15 amino acids long. Germline CDR1 is LNHNV and CDR2 is YYDKDF (reference sequence). The ends lost 2 bases at V and 1 base at J; junction bases unmatched: 3. CDR3 sequence (DNA): TGTGCCACCAGCAGACCCGGGACAGGGTCCTACGAGCAGTACTTC. Encoded protein: CATSRPGTGSYEQYF.

This clone showed up just once. The rearrangement uses TRBV7-9 and TRBJ1-1; D not certain. Per germline, CDR1 SEHNR and CDR2 FQNEAQ (reference sequence). The germline V and J ends were trimmed by 5 bases and 2 bases, with 6 bases remaining between them. CDR3 length equals 12 residues. CDR3 sequence (DNA): TGTGCCAGCAGCATCCTCAACACTGAAGCTTTCTTT. Residues: CASSILNTEAFF.

V gene TRBV7-9 combines with J gene TRBJ1-5; D is undetermined. The ends were cut back, 3 bases at V and 6 bases at J, with 12 bases in the middle. CDR3 length: 14 amino acids. Germline V gene sequence: CDR1 SEHNR, CDR2 FQNEAQ (reference sequence). CDR3 bases: TGTGCCAGCAGCTTCGGACTGGGAGGTCAGCCCCAGCATTTT. Protein product: CASSFGLGGQPQHF.

The genes are TRBV5-4 and TRBJ2-2; TRBD2 aligns across 14 bases. J was trimmed by 6 bases and V by 5 bases; bases with no gene match: 6. The germline CDR1 and CDR2 sequences are SGHNT and YYREEE (reference sequence). The CDR3 has 16 amino acids. CDR3 sequence: CASSQPGLAGAGELFF. CDR3 nucleotides: TGTGCCAGCAGTCAACCGGGACTAGCGGGGGCCGGGGAGCTGTTTTTT.

As to this clone: Germline and junction disagree at one end, which may indicate a read error. This sequence joins TRBV19 and TRBJ1-2, with D possibly being TRBD1 (5 bases). The CDR3 loop spans 9 amino acids. From germline, CDR1 is LNHDA and CDR2 SQIVND (reference sequence). The CDR3 loop is CRQFYGYTF. DNA of the CDR3: TGCCGACAGTTCTATGGCTACACCTTC.

This clone appeared a few times. The chain combines TRBV15 with TRBJ2-7; 10 bases align to TRBD1. The germline gives CDR1 LNHNV, CDR2 YYDKDF (reference sequence). V lost 4 bases to trimming and J lost 2 bases; unmatched junction nucleotides: 5. The CDR3 runs to 15 residues. This CDR3 is CATSITGTGAYEQYF. The CDR3 DNA reads TGTGCCACCAGCATTACCGGGACAGGGGCCTACGAGCAGTACTTC. Full variable domain (missing parts from reference TRBV15 and TRBJ2-7): DAMVIQNPRYQVTQFGKPVTLSCSQTLNHNVMYWYQQKSSQAPKLLFHYYDKDFNNEADTPDNFQSRRPNTSFCFLDIRSPGLGDTAMYLCATSITGTGAYEQYFGPGTRLTVT.

The chain is built from TRBV20-1 and TRBJ2-7; TRBD1 aligns across 7 bases. Trimming took 3 bases from V and 5 from J; bases not matched to a gene: 7. The CDR3 has 13 residues. The germline gives CDR1 DFQATT, CDR2 SNEGSKA (reference sequence). CDR3 sequence (DNA): TGCAGTGCTAGTGGACAGGTCGGTCACGAGCAGTACTTC. Translated: CSASGQVGHEQYF.

V gene TRBV5-6 combines with J gene TRBJ1-2; D gene uncertain. Trimming removed 0 bases from V and 4 bases from J, with 7 bases in between. The CDR3 sequence is 13 residues long. From germline, CDR1 is SGHDT and CDR2 YYEEEE. The DNA for the CDR3 is TGTGCCAGCAGCTTGGGGTCCAGCTATGGCTACACCTTC. As protein: CASSLGSSYGYTF.